This T cell receptor beta chain was observed in a study of CD8 T cells in Susac syndrome. Reverse transcription of about 0.45 to 1 ug RNA was carried out with random hexamers. TCRdb independently ran MiXCR on the immunoSEQ multiplex PCR reads; one entry per CDR3 protein. The table records hundreds of thousands of distinct CDR3 sequences, around 83% of them present only once. The CDR3 runs to 14 residues. Between the trimmed V and J ends, which lost 3 bases and 2 bases, there was a span of 11 bases. Germline V CDR1 and CDR2: MRHNA, SNTAGT. The V gene is TRBV6-4, the J gene TRBJ2-7; unclear D gene. Source material: CD8+ T cells from PBMCs. The origin of this receptor is a human donor with multiple sclerosis. CDR3 protein: CASSESRKPYEQYF. CDR3 sequence (DNA): TGTGCCAGCAGTGAGTCGAGGAAACCCTACGAGCAGTACTTC.